Listed here are 19 T cell receptor beta chains from one sample, sequenced in a study of cytomegalovirus exposure and HLA in healthy donors (dated by TCRdb to about 2017). The method was the immunoSEQ multiplex PCR assay. For the multiplex PCR, a mixture combining 60 forward primers for TCR Vbeta segments and 13 reverse primers for TCR Jbeta segments was used. Drawn from immuneACCESS, this table holds only the in-frame rearrangements with V and J called that TCRdb kept. Clones are partly lost; checked studies trace under half to an unresolved V gene and leave the rest unexplained. This sample has roughly 140,000 clones in its table, and 82% of those were observed once. 4.5% to 6% of the sample is held by the ten biggest clonotypes. The sequencing sample was made of PBMCs. The receptors stem from a man under 40 in good health and CMV-seropositive.

The chain carries TRBV28 and TRBJ2-7, with TRBD2 as a possible D gene (5 bases). This CDR3 has 17 residues. Germline V lookup: CDR1 MDHEN, CDR2 SYDVKM. Trimming pared 2 bases from V and 0 bases from J, leaving 17 bases between. CDR3 sequence (DNA): TGTGCCAGCAGTTTAAGTTTGGCCCAGCGGAGCTCCTACGAGCAGTACTTC. Its translation is CASSLSLAQRSSYEQYF.

V and J are TRBV30 and TRBJ2-1; TRBD2 matches 10 bases. Germline V gives CDR1 GTSNPN, CDR2 SVGIG (reference sequence). The CDR3 length is 11 residues. The chain's CDR3 is CLAGVYNEQFF. In nucleotides, the CDR3 is TGTCTAGCGGGAGTTTACAATGAGCAGTTCTTC.

The chain uses TRBV15 and TRBJ2-2; TRBD2 agrees at 10 bases. The CDR3 consists of 15 residues. V dropped 3 bases and J dropped 6; count of bases not matched to a gene: 4. The V gene's germline CDR1 is LNHNV and CDR2 YYDKDF (reference sequence). CDR3 loop: CATSSGLADAGELFF. The CDR3 bases are TGTGCCACCAGCAGCGGACTAGCGGATGCCGGGGAGCTGTTTTTT.

The V and J genes are TRBV7-9 and TRBJ2-5, with D possibly being TRBD2 (6 bases). CDR1 and CDR2 (germline): SEHNR, FQNEAQ (reference sequence). The CDR3 is made up of 17 amino acids. Trimming removed 1 base from V and 5 bases from J, with 20 bases in between. The CDR3 DNA sequence: TGTGCCAGCAGCTTAGGGCCAATCCTAGCGCCGGGGGAGACCCAGTACTTC. This codes for CASSLGPILAPGETQYF.

This rearrangement joins TRBV11-2 to TRBJ2-7, with D possibly TRBD1 on 6 matching bases. V lost 0 bases, J lost 2 bases, and 14 bases lay in between. The CDR3 has 16 residues. CDR1 is SGHAT, CDR2 FQNNGV, per germline. CDR3 protein: CASSLDRGRGAYEQYF. In DNA, the CDR3 is TGTGCCAGCAGCTTAGATCGTGGCAGGGGTGCCTACGAGCAGTACTTC.

This chain joins TRBV5-1 and TRBJ1-1, with 9 bases fitting TRBD1. This CDR3 comprises 17 residues. The V gene's germline CDR1 is SGHRS and CDR2 YFSETQ. V lost 4 bases to trimming and J lost 11 bases; unmatched junction nucleotides: 21. CDR3 sequence (DNA): TGCGCCAGCAGCCTTACCCGAGGTTATAACAGGGGGCTAGGGGCTTTCTTT. It codes for CASSLTRGYNRGLGAFF. The full variable domain, its missing parts supplied by reference TRBV5-1 and TRBJ1-1, is KAGVTQTPRYLIKTRGQQVTLSCSPISGHRSVSWYQQTPGQGLQFLFEYFSETQRNKGNFPGRFSGRQFSNSRSEMNVSTLELGDSALYLCASSLTRGYNRGLGAFFGQGTRLTVV.

A few counts support this clone. Here the CDR3 reads CASSPGGIPNYEQYF. The DNA for the CDR3 is TGTGCCAGCAGCCCGGGGGGTATACCAAATTACGAGCAGTACTTC. V is TRBV7-2 and J is TRBJ2-5, with 7 bases aligning to TRBD2. The DNA end is a closer match to TRBJ2-7, so the J assignment may be wrong. The CDR3 spans 15 residues. The germline CDR1 and CDR2 sequences are SGHTA and FQGNSA.

The chain recombines TRBV18 with TRBJ2-7; tentative D call: TRBD1 (5 bases). Trimming pared 4 bases from V and 7 bases from J, leaving 23 bases between. Germline CDR1 and CDR2: KGHSH and LQKENI. The CDR3 is 16 residues long. CDR3 sequence (DNA): TGTGCCAGCTCACTAAAGAATCAACGCGGAGCAGGGGAGCAGTACTTC. Translating it yields CASSLKNQRGAGEQYF.

In this sample, this clone turned up a few times. The V and J genes are TRBV6-4 and TRBJ2-5; TRBD1 might be the D (6 bases). The germline V gene has CDR1 MRHNA and CDR2 SNTAGT. This CDR3 has 13 amino acids. V was shortened by 5 bases and J by 1 base, with 8 bases between the two germline ends. The CDR3 region has the DNA TGTGCCAGCAGTTACAGGGCCCAAGAGACCCAGTACTTC. Translating it yields CASSYRAQETQYF.

The rearrangement links TRBV28 to TRBJ1-1, with TRBD1 identical over 8 bases. The germline gives CDR1 MDHEN, CDR2 SYDVKM. This CDR3 is 14 amino acids long. Losses at the gene ends were 6 bases for V and 6 bases for J; bases not matched to a gene: 9. DNA of the CDR3: TGTGCCAGCAGGCCAATCAGGGGGCGGTCTGAAGCTTTCTTT. Translation gives CASRPIRGRSEAFF.

V gene TRBV2 combines with J gene TRBJ2-2; 7 nucleotides align to TRBD1. V lost 5 bases to trimming and J lost 1 base; unmatched junction nucleotides: 7. CDR3 size: 16 residues. From germline, CDR1 is SNHLY and CDR2 FYNNEI. CDR3 sequence (DNA): TGTGCCAGCAGTTACAGGGGTACGAGGAACACCGGGGAGCTGTTTTTT. It is translated as CASSYRGTRNTGELFF.

This clone was observed many times. The J gene is TRBJ1-2, the V gene TRBV5-4; D is unclear. The CDR3 extends over 16 amino acids. With 0 bases removed from V and 0 bases from J, the gap between germline ends came to 12 bases. Germline loops: CDR1 SGHNT, CDR2 YYREEE (reference sequence). The CDR3 protein is CASSLERALANYGYTF. The DNA for the CDR3 is TGTGCCAGCAGCTTGGAGCGGGCGTTAGCTAACTATGGCTACACCTTC. The whole variable domain, filled in from reference TRBV5-4 and TRBJ1-2, reads ETGVTQSPTHLIKTRGQQVTLRCSSQSGHNTVSWYQQALGQGPQFIFQYYREEENGRGNFPPRFSGLQFPNYSSELNVNALELDDSALYLCASSLERALANYGYTFGSGTRLTVV.

V usage is TRBV27 and J usage is TRBJ1-4, with 7 bases fitting TRBD1. Trimming took 3 bases from V and 4 from J; bases not matched to a gene: 17. CDR3 length: 19 amino acids. CDR1 and CDR2 from the germline V gene are MNHEY and SMNVEV (reference sequence). In nucleotides, the CDR3 is TGTGCCAGCAGTTTGGGAGCCAGGGGGTTTCTTAGTCGTAATGAAAAACTGTTTTTT. This gives the protein CASSLGARGFLSRNEKLFF.

The chain joins TRBV7-2 to TRBJ2-7; 8 bases line up with TRBD2. From germline, CDR1 is SGHTA and CDR2 FQGNSA. V was clipped by 5 bases and J by 2 bases; unmatched bases: 5. CDR3 size: 14 residues. The CDR3 DNA reads as TGTGCCAGCAGCCGAACTAGCGGAACCTACGAGCAGTACTTC. Its translation: CASSRTSGTYEQYF.

This chain uses TRBV14 with TRBJ2-3; 7 bases agree with TRBD1. Per germline, CDR1 SGHDN and CDR2 FVKESK. With V trimmed by 2 bases and J by 0 bases, 14 bases remained unmatched. CDR3 length: 19 amino acids. In DNA form, the CDR3 reads TGTGCCAGCAGCCAACGGACACCCGGGACAGTACTTAGCACAGATACGCAGTATTTT. It specifies CASSQRTPGTVLSTDTQYF.

V is TRBV11-2 and J is TRBJ2-3; 7 nucleotides agree with TRBD1. The V and J ends lost 4 bases and 0 bases, in that order; junction bases with no gene match: 4. The CDR3 length is 15 residues. Germline lookup yields CDR1 SGHAT and CDR2 FQNNGV. The CDR3 sequence is CASSSTGVSTDTQYF. The CDR3 bases are TGTGCCAGCAGCTCTACAGGGGTTAGCACAGATACGCAGTATTTT. Variable domain in full (rest from reference TRBV11-2 and TRBJ2-3): EAGVAQSPRYKIIEKRQSVAFWCNPISGHATLYWYQQILGQGPKLLIQFQNNGVVDDSQLPKDRFSAERLKGVDSTLKIQPAKLEDSAVYLCASSSTGVSTDTQYFGPGTRLTVL.

The gene calls are TRBV6-5 and TRBJ2-2; TRBD2 matches at 7 bases. The germline gives CDR1 MNHEY, CDR2 SVGAGI. Trimming cost V 2 bases and J 5 bases; bases outside gene matches: 5. The CDR3 is 15 amino acids. CDR3 sequence reads: CASSYTGGNTGELFF. The CDR3 region has the DNA TGTGCCAGCAGTTACACGGGGGGTAATACCGGGGAGCTGTTTTTT.

In nucleotides, the CDR3 is TGTGCCAGCAGCCAGGATATCATGAACACTGAAGCTTTCTTT. This gives the protein CASSQDIMNTEAFF. The J gene is TRBJ1-1, the V gene TRBV9; D call uncertain. Between the trimmed V and J ends, which lost 4 bases and 0 bases, there was a span of 10 bases. Per germline, CDR1 SGDLS and CDR2 YYNGEE. This CDR3 has 14 residues.

The chain is built from TRBV2 and TRBJ2-7; the match to TRBD1 covers 10 bases. CDR1 and CDR2 (germline): SNHLY, FYNNEI. The CDR3 covers 14 residues. V gave up 2 bases and J gave up 5 bases; unmatched junction bases: 3. CDR3 region: CASSERTGGNEQYF. The CDR3 bases are TGTGCCAGCAGTGAAAGGACAGGGGGAAACGAGCAGTACTTC.